The 30 T cell receptor beta chains presented below share a single source sample, sequenced in a study of blood T cell repertoires in COVID-19. The repertoire was sequenced with immunoSEQ multiplex PCR; TCRdb's copy has only in-frame clones and lacks some. The sample has 200,000 or so clones, 80% to 85% seen once. The sequencing sample was made of peripheral blood. The receptors come from a woman in her twenties or thirties with acute or convalescent COVID-19.

The V call is TRBV30, the J call TRBJ1-5; D might be TRBD1 (5 bases). In germline, CDR1 is GTSNPN, CDR2 SVGIG (reference sequence). Trimming removed 4 bases from V and 2 bases from J, with 15 bases in between. The length of the CDR3 is 15 residues. The CDR3 here is CAWNPSGLGNQPQHF. CDR3 DNA sequence: TGTGCCTGGAATCCGTCAGGGCTCGGCAATCAGCCCCAGCATTTT.

The chain joins TRBV4-1 to TRBJ2-7, with 9 bases that match TRBD1. The V segment lost 0 bases and the J segment 4 bases; nucleotides outside the gene matches: 1. The CDR3 runs 14 residues. CDR1 is MGHRA, CDR2 YSYEKL, per germline. The CDR3 protein is CASSQDDRGYEQYF. The CDR3 DNA reads as TGCGCCAGCAGCCAAGACGACAGGGGGTACGAGCAGTACTTC.

The V call is TRBV7-9, the J call TRBJ1-2; no clear D gene. V lost 1 base and J lost 5, with 11 bases in between. CDR1 and CDR2 from the germline V gene are SEHNR and FQNEAQ (reference sequence). The CDR3 covers 14 residues. The CDR3 DNA follows: TGTGCCAGCAGCTTAGTTCCAGGTTTTTATGGCTACACCTTC. It codes for CASSLVPGFYGYTF.

The V gene is TRBV6-5, the J gene TRBJ1-6, with D uncertain. V was trimmed by 4 bases and J by 9 bases, leaving 10 bases between them. In germline, CDR1 is MNHEY, CDR2 SVGAGI. The CDR3 contains 13 residues. The chain's CDR3 is CASSLDEGSPLHF. The DNA for the CDR3 is TGTGCCAGCAGTTTAGACGAGGGTTCACCCCTCCACTTT.

V is TRBV19 and J is TRBJ2-6, with D perhaps matching TRBD2 (6 bases). The CDR3 runs to 16 residues. The germline CDR1 and CDR2 sequences are LNHDA and SQIVND (reference sequence). Between the trimmed V and J ends, which lost 9 bases and 0 bases, there was a span of 15 bases. This chain's CDR3 is CASTGETNSGANVLTF. The CDR3 nucleotides are TGTGCCAGCACGGGGGAAACTAACTCTGGGGCCAACGTCCTGACTTTC. Using reference TRBV19 and TRBJ2-6 for the parts outside the CDR3, the full variable domain is DGGITQSPKYLFRKEGQNVTLSCEQNLNHDAMYWYRQDPGQGLRLIYYSQIVNDFQKGDIAEGYSVSREKKESFPLTVTSAQKNPTAFYLCASTGETNSGANVLTFGAGSRLTVL.

The chain carries TRBV6-2 or TRBV6-3 and TRBJ2-7, with 7 bases lining up with TRBD1. This CDR3 has 16 amino acids. Germline-derived CDR1 and CDR2 are MNHEY and SVGEGT. J gave up 7 bases and V 6 bases, and 18 bases lay outside the gene matches. The CDR3 spells CASSPRKGTAIFEQYF. CDR3 bases: TGTGCCAGCAGCCCCAGGAAAGGGACAGCCATCTTTGAGCAGTACTTC.

This chain connects TRBV6-5 to TRBJ1-4; D is unresolved. This CDR3 is 11 amino acids long. CDR1 MNHEY and CDR2 SVGAGI come from the germline V gene. V was cut by 6 bases and J by 11 bases, with 10 bases left in between. CDR3 coding DNA: TGTGCCAGCAGGGGAACGGGGAAACTGTTTTTT. Encoded protein: CASRGTGKLFF.

J is TRBJ2-7 and V is TRBV5-8; D is ambiguous. Between the trimmed V and J ends, which lost 7 bases and 3 bases, there was a span of 8 bases. The CDR3 covers 11 residues. From germline, CDR1 is SGHTS and CDR2 YDEGEE. The CDR3, as DNA: TGTGCCAGCGGGCAAATCTACGAGCAGTACTTC. Translation: CASGQIYEQYF.

This chain joins TRBV5-6 and TRBJ2-7; 7 bases line up with TRBD1. Germline CDR1 reads SGHDT; CDR2 reads YYEEEE. CDR3 length: 14 residues. The junction had 8 bases not matched to a gene; V was cut back by 2 bases and J by 6 bases. In DNA form, the CDR3 reads TGTGCCAGCAGCTTCGGCAGGGGGTCTTTCGAGCAGTACTTC. Residues: CASSFGRGSFEQYF.

The V and J genes are TRBV29-1 and TRBJ2-5, with TRBD1 as a possible D gene (6 bases). This CDR3 contains 15 residues. The V end was cut by 2 bases, the J end by 7 bases, with 20 bases between. Germline CDR1 SQVTM, CDR2 ANQGSEA. The CDR3: CSVEYGESKGGTQYF. The CDR3 DNA follows: TGCAGCGTTGAATACGGGGAGTCCAAAGGGGGGACCCAGTACTTC.

The chain couples TRBV5-1 to TRBJ1-1; 9 nucleotides align to TRBD1. After removal of 0 bases from V and 4 bases from J, the junction contained 10 bases not matched to a gene. The germline V gene encodes CDR1 SGHRS and CDR2 YFSETQ. The CDR3 totals 17 residues. In DNA, the CDR3 is TGCGCCAGCAGCTTGGAGGTCGGGACAGGGTCGAGCACTGAAGCTTTCTTT. Residues: CASSLEVGTGSSTEAFF.

This clone was counted a few times. This chain links TRBV6-1 with TRBJ1-5; D unresolved. Trimming took 3 bases from V and 2 from J, leaving 14 bases between them. CDR1 is MNHNS, CDR2 SASEGT, per germline. The CDR3 is 16 amino acids. The CDR3 spells CASSDPPDPGNQPQHF. CDR3 coding DNA: TGTGCCAGCAGTGACCCCCCCGATCCGGGCAATCAGCCCCAGCATTTT.

The V and J genes are TRBV28 and TRBJ1-2; perhaps TRBD1 as D (5 bases). V lost 5 bases and J 4 bases, leaving 11 bases between the germline ends. The germline gives CDR1 MDHEN, CDR2 SYDVKM. There are 13 residues in the CDR3. Written as DNA, the CDR3 is TGTGCCAGCAGTCCAGGGCCTGGCTATGGCTACACCTTC. Amino acid sequence: CASSPGPGYGYTF.

This chain joins TRBV7-2 and TRBJ2-1; D is uncertain. CDR1 is SGHTA, CDR2 FQGNSA, per germline. Trimming pared 8 bases from V and 8 bases from J, leaving 10 bases between. The CDR3 has 11 amino acids. DNA for the CDR3: TGTGCCAGCTCCGTAACTTATGAGCAGTTCTTC. Its protein product is CASSVTYEQFF.

The chain combines TRBV7-9 with TRBJ2-3; TRBD1 matches at 7 bases. V shed 8 bases, J shed 5 bases, and the junction held 4 bases outside the gene matches. Germline CDR1 reads SEHNR; CDR2 reads FQNEAQ (reference sequence). The CDR3 covers 12 residues. CDR3 nucleotide sequence: TGTGCCAGCCAGGGGGTTGAAGATACGCAGTATTTT. It translates to CASQGVEDTQYF.

The chain links TRBV4-2 to TRBJ2-1, with 12 positions matching TRBD2. This CDR3 spans 19 amino acids. Germline-derived CDR1 and CDR2 are LGHNA and YNFKEQ. V was clipped by 0 bases and J by 4 bases; unmatched bases: 10. CDR3 sequence reads: CASSQEGPSGGAVYNEQFF. The CDR3 DNA is TGTGCCAGCAGCCAAGAGGGGCCTAGCGGGGGGGCCGTTTACAATGAGCAGTTCTTC.

This sequence joins TRBV19 and TRBJ1-5, with D maybe TRBD1 (5 bases). The CDR3 loop spans 13 amino acids. V lost 1 base, J lost 11 bases, and 12 bases lay in between. In germline, CDR1 is LNHDA, CDR2 SQIVND (reference sequence). The CDR3 DNA follows: TGTGCCAGTAGTATAGGAGGTCCGGGGGCCCAGCATTTT. Protein sequence: CASSIGGPGAQHF.

This clone was found a few times. V is TRBV7-2 and J is TRBJ2-7, with 9 bases matching TRBD1. The CDR3 contains 14 residues. J was trimmed by 4 bases and V by 5 bases; bases with no gene match: 6. From germline, CDR1 is SGHTA and CDR2 FQGNSA. CDR3 region: CASSPKQGAYEQYF. The CDR3 DNA is TGTGCCAGCAGCCCCAAACAGGGGGCGTACGAGCAGTACTTC.

The rearrangement links TRBV7-2 to TRBJ1-2; 8 bases line up with TRBD1. Trimming removed 1 base from V and 0 bases from J; junction bases left unmatched: 4. The germline V gene has CDR1 SGHTA and CDR2 FQGNSA. The CDR3 has 16 amino acids. The CDR3 DNA reads TGTGCCAGCAGCTTAGTAGACAGGGGAACTAACTATGGCTACACCTTC. Residues: CASSLVDRGTNYGYTF.

The chain is built from TRBV28 and TRBJ2-3; D is unclear. The CDR3 consists of 12 residues. CDR1 MDHEN and CDR2 SYDVKM come from the germline V gene. V lost 5 bases and J 5 bases, leaving 8 bases between the germline ends. Here the CDR3 DNA reads TGTGCCAGCAGTACGGTTCAAGATACGCAGTATTTT. Translation: CASSTVQDTQYF.

The chain employs TRBV28 and TRBJ1-6, with 8 bases that match TRBD1. The V gene end was trimmed by 6 bases and the J gene end by 6 bases; junction bases not matched to a gene: 13. CDR3 size: 17 residues. The germline CDR1 and CDR2 sequences are MDHEN and SYDVKM. The CDR3 reads CASRVRQGIVGNSPLHF. The CDR3 DNA follows: TGTGCCAGCAGGGTAAGACAGGGGATTGTAGGTAATTCACCCCTCCACTTT.

The rearrangement joins TRBV5-6 to TRBJ2-1; 7 bases map to TRBD1. V shed 6 bases, J shed 1 base, and the junction held 7 bases outside the gene matches. CDR1 is SGHDT and CDR2 is YYEEEE in the germline V gene. The CDR3 covers 15 residues. The CDR3 region is CASIGTDLSYNEQFF. The CDR3 region has the DNA TGTGCCAGCATCGGGACAGACCTTTCCTACAATGAGCAGTTCTTC.

The chain is built from TRBV28 and TRBJ2-5; TRBD1 matches 9 bases. The CDR3 consists of 16 residues. CDR1 is MDHEN and CDR2 is SYDVKM in the germline V gene. The V segment lost 1 base and the J segment 3 bases; nucleotides outside the gene matches: 6. CDR3 DNA: TGTGCCAGCAGTTTATCCCCAGGGACAGGGAAAGAGACCCAGTACTTC. Protein product: CASSLSPGTGKETQYF.

This rearrangement joins TRBV29-1 to TRBJ2-4, with D tentatively TRBD1 (6 bases). The length of the CDR3 is 13 residues. V dropped 3 bases and J dropped 5 bases, with 11 bases sitting between them. CDR1 and CDR2 (germline): SQVTM, ANQGSEA. CDR3 DNA sequence: TGCAGCGTTGAGTGGACAGTAGAAAACATTCAGTACTTC. Its translation: CSVEWTVENIQYF.

This clone was observed a few times. The chain is built from TRBV4-2 and TRBJ2-3, with 12 bases matching TRBD2. V dropped 0 bases and J dropped 5; count of bases not matched to a gene: 6. The germline CDR1 and CDR2 sequences are LGHNA and YNFKEQ. CDR3 length: 17 residues. This CDR3 reads CASSQERSGLAGDTQYF. CDR3 in DNA: TGTGCCAGCAGCCAAGAGAGATCGGGACTAGCGGGAGATACGCAGTATTTT.

This chain joins TRBV7-9 and TRBJ1-2; 9 nucleotides line up with TRBD1. This CDR3 is 14 amino acids long. CDR1 and CDR2 from the germline V gene are SEHNR and FQNEAQ (reference sequence). The J segment lost 8 bases and the V segment lost 1 base, leaving 5 bases of the junction unmatched. CDR3 protein: CASSLEGQGRGYTF. The CDR3 nucleotides read TGTGCCAGCAGCTTAGAAGGACAGGGGCGAGGCTACACCTTC.

The V gene is TRBV21-1, the J gene TRBJ2-3; no check of the table's D call, TRBD1, against the DNA was made. TRBV21-1 is described as a pseudogene. The length of the CDR3 is 14 residues. DNA for the CDR3: TGTGCCAGCAGCAAAGATGGGGACAAAAATACGCAGTATTTT. Its protein product is CASSKDGDKNTQYF.

This clone was seen a handful of times. V usage is TRBV5-4 and J usage is TRBJ1-2, with 12 bases aligning to TRBD1. J lost 4 bases, V lost 4 bases, and 11 bases had no gene match. This CDR3 is 17 amino acids long. Germline V lookup: CDR1 SGHNT, CDR2 YYREEE (reference sequence). CDR3 in DNA: TGTGCCAGCAGCCCCGAACTACCGGGACAGGGGGCCTATGGCTACACCTTC. Its translation is CASSPELPGQGAYGYTF. Based on the CDR3 plus reference TRBV5-4 and TRBJ1-2, the full variable domain is ETGVTQSPTHLIKTRGQQVTLRCSSQSGHNTVSWYQQALGQGPQFIFQYYREEENGRGNFPPRFSGLQFPNYSSELNVNALELDDSALYLCASSPELPGQGAYGYTFGSGTRLTVV.

This clone was seen just once. The chain carries TRBV6-5 and TRBJ1-1; possibly TRBD1 for D (6 bases). V was clipped by 1 base and J by 1 base, with 10 bases between them. Germline CDR1 reads MNHEY; CDR2 reads SVGAGI. This CDR3 is built from 15 residues. CDR3: CASSYWGGGNTEAFF. The CDR3 nucleotides read TGTGCCAGCAGTTACTGGGGGGGCGGGAACACTGAAGCTTTCTTT.

The chain carries TRBV7-8 and TRBJ2-7; D gene uncertain. Trimming left V 7 bases short and J 6 bases short, with 16 bases between. The length of the CDR3 is 13 residues. Per the germline V gene, CDR1 is SGHVS and CDR2 is FQNEAQ. CDR3 in amino acids: CASTPGVGGEQYF. CDR3 DNA: TGTGCCAGCACCCCCGGAGTGGGTGGCGAGCAGTACTTC.